A single sample gave rise to the 11 T cell receptor beta chains below, sequenced in a study of brain T cells in children with intractable seizures. Profiled with immunoSEQ multiplex PCR; TCRdb holds only in-frame clones, not every one. The sample has tens of thousands of clones, around 96% seen once. The starting material was peripheral blood, obtained at surgery. The receptors come from a boy in the first two years of life with focal cortical dysplasia and intractable seizures.

The chain has TRBV20-1 and TRBJ2-7; no firm D call. Germline CDR1 is DFQATT and CDR2 is SNEGSKA (reference sequence). The CDR3 runs 14 residues. Trimming took off 3 bases at V and 4 bases at J, with 16 bases between the two ends. The DNA for the CDR3 is TGCAGTGCTAGTAGGGCCAGTAGAGCGTACGAGCAGTACTTC. It encodes CSASRASRAYEQYF.

The chain recombines TRBV27 with TRBJ2-3; tentatively, D is TRBD2 (6 bases). Germline CDR1 and CDR2: MNHEY and SMNVEV (reference sequence). The CDR3 sequence is 12 residues long. V was trimmed by 5 bases and J by 6 bases, leaving 9 bases between them. The DNA for the CDR3 is TGTGCCAGCAGTCGAGCGGGTGATACGCAGTATTTT. This sequence encodes CASSRAGDTQYF.

The chain combines TRBV7-3 with TRBJ2-7, with D possibly TRBD2 on 5 matching bases. This CDR3 has 15 residues. Trimming took off 5 bases at V and 5 bases at J, with 19 bases between the two ends. Germline V gene data show CDR1 as SGHTA and CDR2 as FQGTGA. In nucleotides, the CDR3 is TGTGCCAGCAGCCCCCAGGTCGGGGATGTCGACGAGCAGTACTTC. Residues: CASSPQVGDVDEQYF.

CDR3 coding DNA: TGCGCCAGCAGCCTCGAGGGAGGGGGCGCTGAAGCTTTCTTT. Translating gives CASSLEGGGAEAFF. The chain joins TRBV4-1 to TRBJ1-1; 7 bases match TRBD1. Trimming removed 4 bases from V and 6 bases from J; junction bases left unmatched: 8. The CDR3 sequence is 14 residues long. The germline V gene has CDR1 MGHRA and CDR2 YSYEKL.

V usage is TRBV28 and J usage is TRBJ2-5; 9 bases align to TRBD2. The ends lost 3 bases at V and 6 bases at J; junction bases unmatched: 5. The CDR3 length is 14 residues. The V gene's germline CDR1 is MDHEN and CDR2 SYDVKM. CDR3 residues: CASSFGGRGKTQYF. The DNA of the CDR3 is TGTGCCAGCAGTTTTGGCGGGAGGGGAAAGACCCAGTACTTC.

The chain combines TRBV27 with TRBJ2-7, with a weak D call TRBD2 (6 bases). This CDR3 spans 21 amino acids. Trimming left V 4 bases short and J 2 bases short, with 33 bases between. In germline, CDR1 is MNHEY, CDR2 SMNVEV (reference sequence). The CDR3 DNA is TGTGCCAGCAGTTCGGAAACGATAGACGGAGGGGAGACCCATAGACCCTACGAGCAGTACTTC. It yields the protein CASSSETIDGGETHRPYEQYF.

The chain uses TRBV4-1 and TRBJ2-7; 9 bases agree with TRBD1. The germline V gene has CDR1 MGHRA and CDR2 YSYEKL. The CDR3 spans 14 residues. The junction had 3 bases not matched to a gene; V was cut back by 5 bases and J by 1 base. The chain's CDR3 is CASSRQGVSYEQYF. For the CDR3, the DNA is TGCGCCAGCAGCAGACAGGGGGTGTCCTACGAGCAGTACTTC.

This chain links TRBV11-3 with TRBJ1-1, with D possibly matching TRBD1 (5 bases). V lost 3 bases to trimming and J lost 5 bases, with 7 bases between them. Germline CDR1 SGHNT, CDR2 YENEEA. CDR3 length equals 12 residues. Here the CDR3 reads CASSFEGTEAFF. In DNA form, the CDR3 reads TGTGCCAGCAGCTTTGAGGGGACTGAAGCTTTCTTT.

The rearrangement joins TRBV25-1 to TRBJ2-7; TRBD2 aligns across 10 bases. CDR1 MGHDK and CDR2 SYGVNS come from the germline V gene. Losses at the gene ends were 1 base for V and 6 bases for J; bases not matched to a gene: 6. There are 15 residues in the CDR3. The CDR3 DNA follows: TGTGCCAGCAGTGAATCCGCTAGCGGGAGCGGCGAGCAGTACTTC. Its protein product is CASSESASGSGEQYF.

The V call is TRBV10-1, the J call TRBJ1-1, with TRBD1 matching over 7 bases. Germline V gene data show CDR1 as WNHNN and CDR2 as SYGVQD (reference sequence). V gave up 5 bases and J gave up 4 bases; unmatched junction bases: 7. The CDR3 length is 14 residues. CDR3 loop: CASSTGARTTEAFF. The DNA for the CDR3 is TGCGCCAGCAGTACAGGGGCCCGGACCACTGAAGCTTTCTTT.

The chain has TRBV5-1 and TRBJ2-1; the match to TRBD2 covers 8 bases. Per germline, CDR1 SGHRS and CDR2 YFSETQ. The trim removed 1 base at V and 6 bases at J, leaving 6 bases unmatched. The CDR3 sequence is 15 residues long. CDR3 protein: CASSLFGGEANEQFF. The CDR3 coding sequence is TGCGCCAGCAGCTTGTTCGGGGGGGAGGCCAATGAGCAGTTCTTC.